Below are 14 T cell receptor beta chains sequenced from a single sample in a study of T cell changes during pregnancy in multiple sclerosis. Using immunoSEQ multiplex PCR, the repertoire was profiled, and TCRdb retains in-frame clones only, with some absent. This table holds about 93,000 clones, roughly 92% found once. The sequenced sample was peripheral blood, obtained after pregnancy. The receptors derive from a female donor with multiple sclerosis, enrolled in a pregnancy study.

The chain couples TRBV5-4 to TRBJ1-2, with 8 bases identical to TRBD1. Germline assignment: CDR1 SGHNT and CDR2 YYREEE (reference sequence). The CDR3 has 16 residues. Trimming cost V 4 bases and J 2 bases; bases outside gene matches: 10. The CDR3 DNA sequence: TGTGCCAGCAGCGATAATACGGGACAGGAGAACTATGGCTACACCTTC. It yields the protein CASSDNTGQENYGYTF.

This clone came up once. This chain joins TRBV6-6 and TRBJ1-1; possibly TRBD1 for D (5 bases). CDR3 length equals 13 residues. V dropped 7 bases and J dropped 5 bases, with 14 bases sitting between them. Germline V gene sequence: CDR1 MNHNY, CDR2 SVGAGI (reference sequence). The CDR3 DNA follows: TGTGCCAGCACTTTCCCGGGGGAGACTGAAGCTTTCTTT. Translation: CASTFPGETEAFF.

CDR3 sequence (DNA): TGTGCCAGCAGAGGCGACGGGAAGGAAAAACTGTTTTTT. This translates into CASRGDGKEKLFF. This rearrangement joins TRBV2 to TRBJ1-4; D call uncertain. The V end lost 6 bases, the J end lost 8 bases, and 13 bases lay between the germline ends. The germline V gene has CDR1 SNHLY and CDR2 FYNNEI. CDR3 length equals 13 residues. The complete variable domain, with remaining parts taken from reference TRBV2 and TRBJ1-4, reads EPEVTQTPSHQVTQMGQEVILRCVPISNHLYFYWYRQILGQKVEFLVSFYNNEISEKSEIFDDQFSVERPDGSNFTLKIRSTKLEDSAMYFCASRGDGKEKLFFGSGTQLSVL.

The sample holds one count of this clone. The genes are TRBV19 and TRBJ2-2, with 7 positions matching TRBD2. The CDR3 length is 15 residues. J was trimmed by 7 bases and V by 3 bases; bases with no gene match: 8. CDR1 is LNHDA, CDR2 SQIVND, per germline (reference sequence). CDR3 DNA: TGTGCCAGTAGTATTTTTACGGGAGGAATCGGGGAGCTGTTTTTT. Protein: CASSIFTGGIGELFF.

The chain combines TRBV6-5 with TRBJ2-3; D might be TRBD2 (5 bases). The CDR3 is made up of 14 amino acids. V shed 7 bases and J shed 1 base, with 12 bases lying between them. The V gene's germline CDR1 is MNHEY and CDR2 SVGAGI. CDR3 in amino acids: CASKLSGGTDTQYF. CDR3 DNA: TGTGCCAGCAAATTGTCCGGGGGCACAGATACGCAGTATTTT.

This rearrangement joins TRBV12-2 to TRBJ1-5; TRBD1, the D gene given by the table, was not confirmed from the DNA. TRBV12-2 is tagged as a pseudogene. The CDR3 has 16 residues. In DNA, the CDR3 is TGTGCAAGTCGCTTAACACACAAACCCCCGAATCAGCCCCAGCATTTT. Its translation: CASRLTHKPPNQPQHF.

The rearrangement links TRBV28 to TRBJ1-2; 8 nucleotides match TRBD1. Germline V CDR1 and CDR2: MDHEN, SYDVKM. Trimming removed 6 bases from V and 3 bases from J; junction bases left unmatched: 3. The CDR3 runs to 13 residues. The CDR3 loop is CASRDRGDYGYTF. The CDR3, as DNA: TGTGCCAGCAGAGACAGGGGAGACTATGGCTACACCTTC.

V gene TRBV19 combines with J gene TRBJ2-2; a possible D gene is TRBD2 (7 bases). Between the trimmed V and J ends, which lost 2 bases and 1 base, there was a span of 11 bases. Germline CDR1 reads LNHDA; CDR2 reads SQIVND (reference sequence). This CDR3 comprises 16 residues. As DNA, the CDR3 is TGTGCCAGTAGTATAACGGGGGGCGAGAACACCGGGGAGCTGTTTTTT. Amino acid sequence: CASSITGGENTGELFF. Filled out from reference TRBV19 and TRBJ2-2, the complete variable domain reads DGGITQSPKYLFRKEGQNVTLSCEQNLNHDAMYWYRQDPGQGLRLIYYSQIVNDFQKGDIAEGYSVSREKKESFPLTVTSAQKNPTAFYLCASSITGGENTGELFFGEGSRLTVL.

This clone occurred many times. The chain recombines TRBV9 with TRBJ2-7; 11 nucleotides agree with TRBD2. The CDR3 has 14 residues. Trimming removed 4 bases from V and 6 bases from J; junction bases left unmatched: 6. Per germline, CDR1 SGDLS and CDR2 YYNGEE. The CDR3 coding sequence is TGTGCCAGCAGCACTAGCGGGGGCCCAAGCGAGCAGTACTTC. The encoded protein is CASSTSGGPSEQYF. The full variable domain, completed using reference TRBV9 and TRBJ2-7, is DSGVTQTPKHLITATGQRVTLRCSPRSGDLSVYWYQQSLDQGLQFLIQYYNGEERAKGNILERFSAQQFPDLHSELNLSSLELGDSALYFCASSTSGGPSEQYFGPGTRLTVT.

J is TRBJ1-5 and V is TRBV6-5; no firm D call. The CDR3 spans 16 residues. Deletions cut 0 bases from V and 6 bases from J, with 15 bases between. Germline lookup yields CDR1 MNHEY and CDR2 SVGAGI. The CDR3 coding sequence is TGTGCCAGCAGTTACTCGTCGCTGGGGAGTGGTCAGCCCCAGCATTTT. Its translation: CASSYSSLGSGQPQHF.

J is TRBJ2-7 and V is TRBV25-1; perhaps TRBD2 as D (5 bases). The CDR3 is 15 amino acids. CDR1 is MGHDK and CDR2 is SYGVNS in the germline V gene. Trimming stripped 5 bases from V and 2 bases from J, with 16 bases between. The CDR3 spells CASSSTRTGAYEQYF. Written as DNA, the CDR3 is TGTGCCAGCAGTTCAACTAGGACTGGCGCCTACGAGCAGTACTTC.

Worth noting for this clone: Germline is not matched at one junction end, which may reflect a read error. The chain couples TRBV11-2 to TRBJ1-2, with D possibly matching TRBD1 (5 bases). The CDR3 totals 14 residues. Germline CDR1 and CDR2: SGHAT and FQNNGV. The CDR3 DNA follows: TGTGCCAGCAGCCTAGAGGAAACAGGTTTAGGCTACACCTTC. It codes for CASSLEETGLGYTF.

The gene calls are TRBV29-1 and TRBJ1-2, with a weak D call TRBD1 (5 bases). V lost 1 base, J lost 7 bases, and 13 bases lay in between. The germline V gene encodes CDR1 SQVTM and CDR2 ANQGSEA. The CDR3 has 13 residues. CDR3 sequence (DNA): TGCAGCGTTGAAGCATTGGGGGGAGCTGGCTACACCTTC. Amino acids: CSVEALGGAGYTF.

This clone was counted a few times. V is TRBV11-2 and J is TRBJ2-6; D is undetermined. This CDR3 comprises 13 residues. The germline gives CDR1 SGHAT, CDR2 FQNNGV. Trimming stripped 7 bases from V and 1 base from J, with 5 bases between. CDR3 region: CASTVSGANVLTF. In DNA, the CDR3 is TGTGCCAGCACCGTGTCTGGGGCCAACGTCCTGACTTTC.